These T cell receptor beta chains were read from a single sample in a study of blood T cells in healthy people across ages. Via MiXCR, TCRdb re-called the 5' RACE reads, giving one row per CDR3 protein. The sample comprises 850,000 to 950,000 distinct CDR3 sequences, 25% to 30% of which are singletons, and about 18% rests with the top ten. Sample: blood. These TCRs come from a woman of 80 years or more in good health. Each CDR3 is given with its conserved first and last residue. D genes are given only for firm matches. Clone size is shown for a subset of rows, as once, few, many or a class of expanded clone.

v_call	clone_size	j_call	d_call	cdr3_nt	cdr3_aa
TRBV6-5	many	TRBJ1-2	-	TGTGCCAGCAGTTACTCGCAAGGTGCCAACTATGGCTACACCTTC	CASSYSQGANYGYTF
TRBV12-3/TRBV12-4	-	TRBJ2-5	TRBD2	TGTGCCAGCAGTACCCCAGCGGGGGGGCTTGAGACCCAGTACTTC	CASSTPAGGLETQYF
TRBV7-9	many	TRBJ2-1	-	TGTGCCAGCAGCTCCGGGGACAATGAGCAGTTCTTC	CASSSGDNEQFF
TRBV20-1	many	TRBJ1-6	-	TGCAGTGCTAGAGTTGGAGAGGGCTCCTATAATTCACCCCTCCACTTT	CSARVGEGSYNSPLHF
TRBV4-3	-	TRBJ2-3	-	TGCGCCAGCAGCCAAGTAGGTCTCACAGATACGCAGTATTTT	CASSQVGLTDTQYF
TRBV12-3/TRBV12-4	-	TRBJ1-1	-	TGTGCCAGCATCCCGGCCCGGGGCCCAGCTTTCTTT	CASIPARGPAFF
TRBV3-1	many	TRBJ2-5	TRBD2	TGTGCCAGCAGCCAAGAACTAGCGGGGGGGGAGACCCAGTACTTC	CASSQELAGGETQYF
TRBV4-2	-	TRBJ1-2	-	TGTGCCAGCAGCCACCATGGGGGGACACCACACCTCGACTACGGCTACACCTTC	CASSHHGGTPHLDYGYTF
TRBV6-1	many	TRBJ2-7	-	TGTGCCAGCAGGTTACAGGGAGGTCCCTCCTACGAGCAGTACTTC	CASRLQGGPSYEQYF
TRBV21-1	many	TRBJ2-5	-	TGTGCCAGCAGCAAGAGCCCGGGGAACTGGGGAATTAAAGGGACCCAGTACTTC	CASSKSPGNWGIKGTQYF
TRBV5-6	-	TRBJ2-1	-	TGTGCCACCACCGCTGGGGTCTACAATGAGCAGTTCTTC	CATTAGVYNEQFF
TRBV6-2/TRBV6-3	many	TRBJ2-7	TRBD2	TGTGCCAGCAGTCAAAGCCCCGGGGGGGTCTACGAGCAGTACTTC	CASSQSPGGVYEQYF